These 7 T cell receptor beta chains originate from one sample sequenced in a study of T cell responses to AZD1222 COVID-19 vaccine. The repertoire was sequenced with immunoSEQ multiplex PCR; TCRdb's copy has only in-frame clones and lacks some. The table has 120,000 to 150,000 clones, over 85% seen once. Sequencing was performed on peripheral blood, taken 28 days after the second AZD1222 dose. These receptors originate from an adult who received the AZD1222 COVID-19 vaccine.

The CDR3 is CASRTGGGNRYEAFF. CDR3 nucleotide sequence: TGTGCCAGCAGAACAGGGGGCGGAAATCGATATGAAGCTTTCTTT. The chain joins TRBV28 to TRBJ1-1; 9 nucleotides align to TRBD1. Germline assignment: CDR1 MDHEN and CDR2 SYDVKM. Trimming cost V 6 bases and J 7 bases; bases outside gene matches: 12. The CDR3 sequence is 15 residues long.

CDR3 loop: CASSLPNRDYGYTF. The CDR3 DNA reads TGTGCCAGCAGCTTGCCCAACAGGGACTATGGCTACACCTTC. The chain uses TRBV5-8 and TRBJ1-2, with D possibly being TRBD1 (6 bases). CDR1 and CDR2 from the germline V gene are SGHTS and YDEGEE. The CDR3 covers 14 residues. V was trimmed by 1 base and J by 3 bases, leaving 10 bases between them. The full variable domain, rest sourced from reference TRBV5-8 and TRBJ1-2, is EAGVTQSPTHLIKTRGQQATLRCSPISGHTSVYWYQQALGLGLQFLLWYDEGEERNRGNFPPRFSGRQFPNYSSELNVNALELEDSALYLCASSLPNRDYGYTFGSGTRLTVV.

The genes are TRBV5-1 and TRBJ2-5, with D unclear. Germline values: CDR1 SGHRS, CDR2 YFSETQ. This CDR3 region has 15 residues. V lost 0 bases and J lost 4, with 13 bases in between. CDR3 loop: CASSLVGTLGETQYF. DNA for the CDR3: TGCGCCAGCAGCTTGGTGGGTACGCTAGGAGAGACCCAGTACTTC.

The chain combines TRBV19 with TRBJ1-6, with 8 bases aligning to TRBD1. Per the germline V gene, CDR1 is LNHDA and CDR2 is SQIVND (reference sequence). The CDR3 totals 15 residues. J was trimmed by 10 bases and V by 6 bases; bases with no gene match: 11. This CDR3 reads CASSPSQGGSSPLHF. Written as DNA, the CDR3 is TGTGCCAGTAGCCCATCACAGGGGGGCAGCTCACCCCTCCACTTT.

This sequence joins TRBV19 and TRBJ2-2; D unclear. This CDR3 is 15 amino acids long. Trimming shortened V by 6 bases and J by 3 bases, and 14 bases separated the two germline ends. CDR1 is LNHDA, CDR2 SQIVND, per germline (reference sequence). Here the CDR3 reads CASRKLGRHTGELFF. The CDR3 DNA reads TGTGCCAGTAGGAAGCTCGGGCGACACACCGGGGAGCTGTTTTTT.

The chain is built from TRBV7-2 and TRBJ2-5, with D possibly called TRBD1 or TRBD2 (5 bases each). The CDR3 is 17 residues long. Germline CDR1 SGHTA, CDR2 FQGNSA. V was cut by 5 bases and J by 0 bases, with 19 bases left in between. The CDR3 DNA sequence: TGTGCCAGCAGCCCGGGGCGTGGAGTGCTGTACCAAGAGACCCAGTACTTC. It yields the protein CASSPGRGVLYQETQYF.

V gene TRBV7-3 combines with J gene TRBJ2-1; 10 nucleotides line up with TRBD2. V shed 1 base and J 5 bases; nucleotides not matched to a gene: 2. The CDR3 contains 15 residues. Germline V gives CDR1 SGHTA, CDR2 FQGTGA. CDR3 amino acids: CASSLIAGGNNEQFF. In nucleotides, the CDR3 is TGTGCCAGCAGCTTAATAGCGGGAGGTAACAATGAGCAGTTCTTC.